The present entry profiles one T cell receptor beta chain with its context. What it binds is not known. This record belongs to a study of T cell responses to AZD1222 COVID-19 vaccine. Study-level points and caveats: Most donors were white British and more were female, and clonal diversity was possibly underestimated. Spike was spanned by vaccine-associated CD4 TCRs, which were dominant at 160-218 and 743-854. Spike-specific TCR breadth and depth went up after people got two AZD1222 doses.

Only in-frame clones appear in the TCRdb table, and some are missing; sequencing was by immunoSEQ multiplex PCR. The table shows around 180,000 clones, with 75% to 95% occurring only once. The V gene's germline CDR1 is ENHRY and CDR2 SYGVKD. V lost 10 bases and J lost 0, with 13 bases in between. This CDR3 comprises 13 residues. This receptor was obtained from an adult in good health. The rearrangement joins TRBV10-3 to TRBJ2-7; D call uncertain. The sequenced sample was peripheral blood, obtained on day 0 of AZD1222 vaccination. Here the CDR3 reads CATADRSSYEQYF. The CDR3 DNA reads TGTGCCACTGCGGACCGAAGCTCCTACGAGCAGTACTTC.